The 10 T cell receptor beta chains below were found in one sample sequenced in a study of blood T cell repertoires in COVID-19. Assay used: immunoSEQ multiplex PCR; TCRdb lists only in-frame clones, some missing. Of about 170,000 clones listed, about 90% are singletons. Sequenced: PBMCs or T cells enriched from blood (not recorded which). The receptors shown here come from a human donor with acute COVID-19. The donor label of this sample is uncertain.

The chain combines TRBV4-1 with TRBJ2-2, with 10 bases fitting TRBD2. Per germline, CDR1 MGHRA and CDR2 YSYEKL. The CDR3 length is 15 residues. Losses at the gene ends were 4 bases for V and 1 base for J; bases not matched to a gene: 0. This CDR3 reads CASSRLAGNTGELFF. The CDR3 nucleotides read TGCGCCAGCAGCCGACTAGCGGGGAACACCGGGGAGCTGTTTTTT.

This sequence joins TRBV7-9 and TRBJ2-7, with 9 nucleotides matching TRBD1. The CDR3 loop spans 17 amino acids. V shed 1 base and J 3 bases; nucleotides not matched to a gene: 10. Germline CDR1 SEHNR, CDR2 FQNEAQ (reference sequence). The CDR3 sequence: CASSLVPGQGIFYEQYF. The CDR3, as DNA: TGTGCCAGCAGCTTAGTTCCGGGACAGGGTATCTTCTACGAGCAGTACTTC.

This clone showed up just once. The chain joins TRBV27 to TRBJ2-7; 9 bases are a match to TRBD1. V was pared by 4 bases and J by 5 bases, with 9 bases of the junction left unmatched. The CDR3 spans 15 residues. Germline V gene lookup returns CDR1 MNHEY and CDR2 SMNVEV (reference sequence). CDR3 sequence (DNA): TGTGCCAGCAGTTCCGGACAGGGGATTAGTAACGAGCAGTACTTC. Encoded protein: CASSSGQGISNEQYF.

This chain links TRBV18 with TRBJ1-1, with 7 bases that match TRBD1. The CDR3 totals 15 residues. Trimming took 4 bases from V and 2 from J; bases not matched to a gene: 7. Germline values: CDR1 KGHSH, CDR2 LQKENI. The CDR3 DNA follows: TGTGCCAGCTCACTACAACAGGGGAGCAACACTGAAGCTTTCTTT. It is translated as CASSLQQGSNTEAFF.

A note on this clone: This sample also contains other DNA sequences that code for the same CDR3. The J gene is TRBJ1-5, the V gene TRBV11-2, with D tentatively TRBD1 (5 bases). V was cut by 5 bases and J by 4 bases, with 18 bases left in between. This CDR3 spans 16 amino acids. The germline V gene has CDR1 SGHAT and CDR2 FQNNGV. CDR3 sequence (DNA): TGTGCCAGCAGCCGAAGCGGGCGACGGGGGAATCAGCCCCAGCATTTT. This encodes CASSRSGRRGNQPQHF.

The V and J genes are TRBV12-3 or TRBV12-4 and TRBJ2-7; D is uncertain. Trimming removed 2 bases from V and 3 bases from J, with 5 bases in between. The CDR3 extends over 12 amino acids. The CDR3 protein is CASSLILYEQYF. DNA of the CDR3: TGTGCCAGCAGTTTAATCCTCTACGAGCAGTACTTC.

The J gene is TRBJ1-1, the V gene TRBV6-5; D gene uncertain. The CDR3 extends over 16 amino acids. Germline loops: CDR1 MNHEY, CDR2 SVGAGI. The V and J ends lost 0 bases and 0 bases respectively, with 11 bases between them. The DNA for the CDR3 is TGTGCCAGCAGTTACTCGGTCCCTGAGTTGAACACTGAAGCTTTCTTT. This translates into CASSYSVPELNTEAFF.

The rearrangement links TRBV4-1 to TRBJ2-3; D may be TRBD1 (6 bases). Germline V gives CDR1 MGHRA, CDR2 YSYEKL. V was cut by 2 bases and J by 0 bases, with 9 bases left in between. The length of the CDR3 is 15 residues. CDR3 sequence reads: CASSQRGFSTDTQYF. The CDR3 DNA is TGCGCCAGCAGCCAAAGGGGGTTTAGCACAGATACGCAGTATTTT.

This chain uses TRBV12-3 or TRBV12-4 with TRBJ2-7, with D tentatively TRBD2 (6 bases). V was shortened by 3 bases and J by 4 bases, with 10 bases between the two germline ends. This CDR3 has 13 amino acids. This chain's CDR3 is CASSFFRGYEQYF. CDR3 nucleotide sequence: TGTGCCAGCAGTTTTTTCCGGGGGTACGAGCAGTACTTC.

This clone has a single count. This chain links TRBV25-1 with TRBJ2-5, with D perhaps TRBD1 (5 bases). Looked up from germline, CDR1 is MGHDK and CDR2 is SYGVNS. V gave up 1 base and J gave up 3 bases, with 9 bases separating them. The CDR3 sequence is 14 residues long. The CDR3 DNA reads as TGTGCCAGCAGTGAATCCAGGGTGGAAGAGACCCAGTACTTC. It translates to CASSESRVEETQYF.